This entry lists 28 T cell receptor beta chains sequenced from one sample in a study of brain metastases from non-small cell lung cancer. Using immunoSEQ multiplex PCR, the repertoire was profiled, and TCRdb retains in-frame clones only, with some absent. The profile shows 2,000 to 2,500 clones, approximately 91% of them singletons. The specimen sequenced was primary lung tumor tissue. All receptors come from a donor at least 40 years old with non-small cell lung cancer.

The chain is built from TRBV9 and TRBJ2-1, with D uncertain. This CDR3 is built from 13 residues. V was shortened by 4 bases and J by 5 bases, with 10 bases between the two germline ends. Germline-derived CDR1 and CDR2 are SGDLS and YYNGEE. The CDR3 sequence is CASSNFEDNEQFF. CDR3 sequence (DNA): TGTGCCAGCAGCAACTTCGAAGACAATGAGCAGTTCTTC.

The rearrangement uses TRBV7-2 and TRBJ1-2; D is uncertain. The CDR3 covers 15 residues. V gave up 0 bases and J gave up 3 bases, with 11 bases separating them. Germline CDR1 and CDR2: SGHTA and FQGNSA. The CDR3 reads CASSLALRFDYGYTF. The CDR3, as DNA: TGTGCCAGCAGCTTAGCGCTTCGGTTTGACTATGGCTACACCTTC. Full variable domain (outside the CDR3, taken from reference TRBV7-2 and TRBJ1-2): GAGVSQSPSNKVTEKGKDVELRCDPISGHTALYWYRQSLGQGLEFLIYFQGNSAPDKSGLPSDRFSAERTGGSVSTLTIQRTQQEDSAVYLCASSLALRFDYGYTFGSGTRLTVV.

Regarding this clone: One end of the junction does not line up with germline, which may come from a read error. The chain has TRBV6-5 and TRBJ1-4; D possibly corresponds to TRBD1 (6 bases). The germline V gene encodes CDR1 MNHEY and CDR2 SVGAGI. This CDR3 contains 15 residues. The DNA for the CDR3 is TGTGCCAACAGTCCCGGACAGACAACTAATGAAAAACTGTTTTTT. It specifies CANSPGQTTNEKLFF.

This chain uses TRBV27 with TRBJ2-2, with unresolved D. V was trimmed by 0 bases and J by 4 bases, leaving 9 bases between them. CDR1 MNHEY and CDR2 SMNVEV come from the germline V gene (reference sequence). The CDR3 has 15 amino acids. As DNA, the CDR3 is TGTGCCAGCAGTTTATCGGACGGAATCACCGGGGAGCTGTTTTTT. Protein product: CASSLSDGITGELFF.

The V gene is TRBV2, the J gene TRBJ2-3; TRBD2 matches at 9 bases. J gave up 2 bases and V 7 bases, and 7 bases lay outside the gene matches. Germline V gives CDR1 SNHLY, CDR2 FYNNEI. The CDR3 covers 15 residues. For the CDR3, the DNA is TGTGCCAGCATGTCGTTAGCGGGGGCCACAGATACGCAGTATTTT. Residues: CASMSLAGATDTQYF.

This chain joins TRBV2 and TRBJ1-2; perhaps TRBD1 as D (6 bases). Germline lookup yields CDR1 SNHLY and CDR2 FYNNEI. V gave up 3 bases and J gave up 5 bases, with 10 bases separating them. The CDR3 has 13 residues. In DNA form, the CDR3 reads TGTGCCAGCAGTGAGAGACAGGTATATGGCTACACCTTC. Protein sequence: CASSERQVYGYTF. Full variable domain (missing parts from reference TRBV2 and TRBJ1-2): EPEVTQTPSHQVTQMGQEVILRCVPISNHLYFYWYRQILGQKVEFLVSFYNNEISEKSEIFDDQFSVERPDGSNFTLKIRSTKLEDSAMYFCASSERQVYGYTFGSGTRLTVV.

On this clone: The junction departs from the called germline gene at one end, perhaps through a read error. The chain couples TRBV27 to TRBJ2-4, with D perhaps given as TRBD1 or TRBD2 (5 bases each). There are 16 residues in the CDR3. Germline values: CDR1 MNHEY, CDR2 SMNVEV (reference sequence). The CDR3 protein is CASSVSGTPRVDIQYF. As DNA, the CDR3 is TGTGCCAGCAGTGTATCCGGGACCCCGAGGGTAGACATTCAGTACTTC.

The J gene is TRBJ2-7, the V gene TRBV20-1; 10 nucleotides align to TRBD2. Germline V gives CDR1 DFQATT, CDR2 SNEGSKA (reference sequence). This CDR3 comprises 15 residues. The V and J ends lost 3 bases and 4 bases, in that order; junction bases with no gene match: 9. CDR3 sequence reads: CSASVLGTSAYEQYF. Written as DNA, the CDR3 is TGCAGTGCTAGTGTCCTCGGGACTAGCGCATACGAGCAGTACTTC.

This chain connects TRBV5-6 to TRBJ2-2, with unresolved D. The V end lost 0 bases, the J end lost 8 bases, and 17 bases lay between the germline ends. This CDR3 comprises 16 residues. Germline assignment: CDR1 SGHDT and CDR2 YYEEEE. The CDR3 here is CASSLAIATGVGELFF. The CDR3 DNA follows: TGTGCCAGCAGCTTGGCCATCGCTACCGGTGTAGGGGAGCTGTTTTTT.

This chain joins TRBV27 and TRBJ1-2; 9 nucleotides match TRBD1. V lost 10 bases and J lost 7; bases outside the gene matches: 13. The V gene's germline CDR1 is MNHEY and CDR2 SMNVEV (reference sequence). The CDR3 spans 14 residues. The CDR3 sequence: CATSTGGVRRGYTF. The CDR3 nucleotides read TGTGCCACATCTACAGGGGGCGTACGGCGTGGCTACACCTTC.

The genes are TRBV28 and TRBJ1-2; 7 nucleotides agree with TRBD1. Looked up from germline, CDR1 is MDHEN and CDR2 is SYDVKM. The V gene end was trimmed by 6 bases and the J gene end by 3 bases; junction bases not matched to a gene: 4. This CDR3 is 13 amino acids long. In nucleotides, the CDR3 is TGTGCCAGCAGCTCGGGACAGTACTATGGCTACACCTTC. Translated, it gives CASSSGQYYGYTF.

The chain joins TRBV5-6 to TRBJ1-1; possible D gene TRBD1, 5 bases. The V and J ends lost 1 base and 2 bases respectively, with 15 bases between them. This CDR3 spans 16 amino acids. Germline CDR1 is SGHDT and CDR2 is YYEEEE. CDR3 DNA: TGTGCCAGCAGCTTGACGGAGGGGAAGGTAAACACTGAAGCTTTCTTT. Translated: CASSLTEGKVNTEAFF. Supplemented by reference TRBV5-6 and TRBJ1-1, the full variable domain reads DAGVTQSPTHLIKTRGQQVTLRCSPKSGHDTVSWYQQALGQGPQFIFQYYEEEERQRGNFPDRFSGHQFPNYSSELNVNALLLGDSALYLCASSLTEGKVNTEAFFGQGTRLTVV.

For this clone: One end of the junction varies from germline; a read error may be responsible. The rearrangement links TRBV19 to TRBJ1-1; maybe TRBD1 (6 bases). The V gene's germline CDR1 is LNHDA and CDR2 SQIVND (reference sequence). This CDR3 has 14 amino acids. This CDR3 reads CTSSLQGMNTEAFF. Here the CDR3 DNA reads TGTACCAGTAGCCTACAGGGAATGAACACTGAAGCTTTCTTT.

The genes are TRBV10-2 and TRBJ2-7, with D possibly being TRBD1 (6 bases). CDR3 length: 13 amino acids. The V and J ends lost 6 bases and 1 base respectively, with 10 bases between them. CDR1 and CDR2 (germline): WSHSY, SAAADI. In nucleotides, the CDR3 is TGCGCCAGCAGACCAACAGGGTCCTACGAGCAGTACTTC. This codes for CASRPTGSYEQYF.

CDR3 sequence reads: CASSPGDRGYTF. CDR3 in DNA: TGTGCCAGCAGCCCAGGGGACCGTGGCTACACCTTC. This chain links TRBV12-3 or TRBV12-4 with TRBJ1-2; possible D gene TRBD1, 6 bases. V was trimmed by 6 bases and J by 7 bases, leaving 12 bases between them. The CDR3 has 12 residues.

This clone has just one count. This chain connects TRBV14 to TRBJ1-4; perhaps TRBD1 as D (5 bases). The CDR3 length is 17 residues. Trimming removed 0 bases from V and 7 bases from J, with 18 bases in between. Germline CDR1 SGHDN, CDR2 FVKESK. This CDR3 reads CASSQDRSGLRSEKLFF. The CDR3 bases are TGTGCCAGCAGCCAAGATCGATCGGGGCTACGGAGTGAAAAACTGTTTTTT. Using reference TRBV14 and TRBJ1-4 for the parts outside the CDR3, the full variable domain is EAGVTQFPSHSVIEKGQTVTLRCDPISGHDNLYWYRRVMGKEIKFLLHFVKESKQDESGMPNNRFLAERTGGTYSTLKVQPAELEDSGVYFCASSQDRSGLRSEKLFFGSGTQLSVL.

J is TRBJ1-2 and V is TRBV6-4, with D possibly matching TRBD1 (6 bases). V shed 2 bases and J shed 8 bases, with 15 bases lying between them. CDR3 size: 14 residues. Germline V gene lookup returns CDR1 MRHNA and CDR2 SNTAGT. CDR3 DNA: TGTGCCAGCAGTGACCTAGGGGGGGGCTACGGCTACACCTTC. This codes for CASSDLGGGYGYTF.

Comments on this clone: In the same sample, other DNA sequences code for this CDR3. The chain couples TRBV20-1 to TRBJ2-4; D gene unclear. The germline CDR1 and CDR2 sequences are DFQATT and SNEGSKA (reference sequence). The CDR3 loop spans 12 amino acids. The germline V and J ends were trimmed by 3 bases and 10 bases, with 13 bases remaining between them. This CDR3 is CSASGFSNIQYF. The CDR3 DNA reads TGCAGTGCTAGTGGATTTTCAAATATTCAGTACTTC.

The chain combines TRBV5-1 with TRBJ2-2; D is undetermined. Germline lookup yields CDR1 SGHRS and CDR2 YFSETQ. The CDR3 is 14 amino acids. Between the trimmed V and J ends, which lost 9 bases and 1 base, there was a span of 13 bases. The CDR3 DNA reads TGCGCCACCTCCCGGACGGGGAACACCGGGGAGCTGTTTTTT. Translation: CATSRTGNTGELFF.

The V call is TRBV5-1, the J call TRBJ2-6; D unresolved. V gave up 9 bases and J gave up 0 bases, with 10 bases separating them. In germline, CDR1 is SGHRS, CDR2 YFSETQ. CDR3 length: 14 amino acids. CDR3 nucleotide sequence: TGCGCCACCGCTGATGCCTCTGGGGCCAACGTCCTGACTTTC. It encodes CATADASGANVLTF.

The CDR3 sequence: CASSWTDGTDTQYF. CDR3 bases: TGTGCCAGCAGCTGGACAGACGGCACAGATACGCAGTATTTT. The chain joins TRBV27 to TRBJ2-3, with TRBD1 as a possible D gene (6 bases). Germline V gene data show CDR1 as MNHEY and CDR2 as SMNVEV (reference sequence). V lost 6 bases and J 1 base, leaving 11 bases between the germline ends. There are 14 residues in the CDR3.

The chain couples TRBV7-6 to TRBJ2-7, with TRBD2 matching over 13 bases. CDR1 and CDR2 from the germline V gene are SGHVS and FNYEAQ. V lost 4 bases, J lost 6 bases, and 3 bases stayed unmatched. The CDR3 has 14 amino acids. CDR3: CASSSRTSGGEQYF. The CDR3 DNA sequence: TGTGCCAGCAGCTCCCGGACTAGCGGGGGCGAGCAGTACTTC.

V and J are TRBV11-3 and TRBJ2-1; D possibly corresponds to TRBD2 (5 bases). CDR1 SGHNT and CDR2 YENEEA come from the germline V gene. There are 14 residues in the CDR3. Deletions cut 3 bases from V and 4 bases from J, with 10 bases between. CDR3: CASSLRAQYNEQFF. Here the CDR3 DNA reads TGTGCCAGCAGCTTGCGGGCCCAGTACAATGAGCAGTTCTTC.

The rearrangement links TRBV2 to TRBJ2-7; 7 nucleotides match TRBD1. The CDR3 consists of 16 residues. The V and J ends lost 7 bases and 2 bases, in that order; junction bases with no gene match: 14. Per germline, CDR1 SNHLY and CDR2 FYNNEI. CDR3 region: CASTVGQDCPTYEQYF. For the CDR3, the DNA is TGTGCCAGCACCGTAGGACAGGACTGCCCCACCTACGAGCAGTACTTC.

The chain combines TRBV2 with TRBJ1-5, with no clear D. CDR1 and CDR2 from the germline V gene are SNHLY and FYNNEI. Trimming shortened V by 4 bases and J by 1 base, and 5 bases separated the two germline ends. The CDR3 is 13 amino acids. DNA for the CDR3: TGTGCCAGCAGTGCGGACAGCAATCAGCCCCAGCATTTT. The encoded protein is CASSADSNQPQHF.

V gene TRBV5-4 combines with J gene TRBJ1-4; D call uncertain. CDR3 length: 14 amino acids. Trimming took 2 bases from V and 8 from J, leaving 13 bases between them. Germline lookup yields CDR1 SGHNT and CDR2 YYREEE (reference sequence). This CDR3 is CASSLDGRDEKLFF. In DNA form, the CDR3 reads TGTGCCAGCAGCTTAGACGGGCGAGACGAAAAACTGTTTTTT.

This clone was counted between two and nine times. Other DNA sequences in the sample encode the same CDR3. The chain links TRBV12-3 or TRBV12-4 to TRBJ1-2; D ambiguous. CDR3 length: 11 amino acids. V lost 3 bases and J 13 bases, leaving 12 bases between the germline ends. The CDR3 DNA follows: TGTGCCAGCAGTTTTAGTAGTGTTTCCACCTTC. Amino acid sequence: CASSFSSVSTF.

The chain has TRBV12-3 or TRBV12-4 and TRBJ1-4, with no clear D. The CDR3 runs to 12 residues. V was cut by 1 base and J by 14 bases, with 11 bases left in between. CDR3: CASSLVGRGLFF. The CDR3 DNA follows: TGTGCCAGCAGTTTAGTAGGACGAGGTCTGTTTTTT.